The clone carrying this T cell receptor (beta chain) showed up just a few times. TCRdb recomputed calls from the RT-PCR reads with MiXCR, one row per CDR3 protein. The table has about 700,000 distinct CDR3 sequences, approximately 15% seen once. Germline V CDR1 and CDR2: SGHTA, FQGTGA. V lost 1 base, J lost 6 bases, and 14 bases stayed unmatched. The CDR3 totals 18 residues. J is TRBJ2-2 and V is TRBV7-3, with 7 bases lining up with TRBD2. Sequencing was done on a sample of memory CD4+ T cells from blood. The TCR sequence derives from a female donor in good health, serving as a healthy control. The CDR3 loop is CASSLRFLSGQSAGELFF. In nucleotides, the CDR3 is TGTGCCAGCAGCTTAAGGTTCCTTAGCGGGCAGTCCGCCGGGGAGCTGTTTTTT.